This entry describes one TCR beta chain. As yet, its antigen is unknown. The PCR contained 60 Vbeta and 13 Jbeta primers. Assay: immunoSEQ multiplex PCR; the TCRdb copy retains only in-frame clones and omits some. This sample has 80,000 or so clones; under 70% occur once, and the top ten carry 5% to 6%. Trimming removed 0 bases from V and 2 bases from J, with 14 bases in between. The CDR3 covers 16 residues. Germline V lookup: CDR1 SGHRS, CDR2 YFSETQ. These data come from a study of cytomegalovirus exposure and HLA in healthy donors. Findings and limits, study-wide: The analysis excluded some indistinguishable V segments, including TRBV6-2 and TRBV6-3.

Material for sequencing was PBMCs. This TCR came from a man in his thirties or forties in good health and CMV-seropositive. The chain is built from TRBV5-1 and TRBJ2-5; weak D call: TRBD2 (6 bases). This CDR3 reads CASSLAPGVTQETQYF. DNA of the CDR3: TGCGCCAGCAGCTTGGCCCCGGGGGTGACACAAGAGACCCAGTACTTC.